One sample yielded the 6 T cell receptor beta chains listed below, sequenced in a study of shared clonotypes between healthy human individuals. TCRdb's table, derived via immunoSEQ multiplex PCR, lists solely in-frame clones and lacks some. The table lists millions of clones, roughly 91% of them singletons. Terminally differentiated effector memory CD45RA+ cells were left out of the naive CD8 fraction, which was CD45RO-negative and positively selected for CCR7. Sequenced material: naive CD8+ T cells from PBMCs. These receptors all stem from a young man in good health. Some clones in this sample may be carry-over from other donors' samples.

The chain has TRBV6-6 and TRBJ1-4; D is perhaps TRBD1 (6 bases). CDR1 and CDR2 from the germline V gene are MNHNY and SVGAGI (reference sequence). This CDR3 contains 15 residues. V shed 4 bases and J shed 3 bases, with 12 bases lying between them. CDR3 region: CASSSSGGPNEKLFF. The CDR3 DNA reads as TGTGCCAGCAGTTCCTCGGGGGGCCCTAATGAAAAACTGTTTTTT.

Notes on this clone: Distinct nucleotide sequences in the sample also encode this CDR3. The rearrangement links TRBV18 to TRBJ2-7; D call uncertain. This CDR3 has 13 residues. The germline V gene has CDR1 KGHSH and CDR2 LQKENI. V was shortened by 3 bases and J by 5 bases, with 11 bases between the two germline ends. The CDR3 DNA is TGTGCCAGCTCACCCCCGCTAACAGACGAGCAGTACTTC. The encoded protein is CASSPPLTDEQYF.

The J gene is TRBJ2-3, the V gene TRBV5-1; 11 bases map to TRBD2. The germline V gene encodes CDR1 SGHRS and CDR2 YFSETQ. Unmatched junction bases numbered 5, after V lost 2 bases and J lost 0 bases. The CDR3 totals 17 residues. The chain's CDR3 is CASSLLGTSGSTDTQYF. CDR3 in DNA: TGCGCCAGCAGCTTATTAGGGACTAGCGGTAGCACAGATACGCAGTATTTT. Using reference TRBV5-1 and TRBJ2-3 for the parts outside the CDR3, the full variable domain is KAGVTQTPRYLIKTRGQQVTLSCSPISGHRSVSWYQQTPGQGLQFLFEYFSETQRNKGNFPGRFSGRQFSNSRSEMNVSTLELGDSALYLCASSLLGTSGSTDTQYFGPGTRLTVL.

The V gene is TRBV6-1, the J gene TRBJ2-7, with unresolved D. CDR3 length: 14 residues. Germline V lookup: CDR1 MNHNS, CDR2 SASEGT. V gave up 1 base and J gave up 0 bases, with 7 bases separating them. In DNA form, the CDR3 reads TGTGCCAGCAGTGAAGGACTCCGCTCCTACGAGCAGTACTTC. Translated, it gives CASSEGLRSYEQYF.

CDR3 coding DNA: TGTGCCAGCAGCACCGGACAGGGGGCATTTGAGACCCAGTACTTC. Translating it yields CASSTGQGAFETQYF. The rearrangement uses TRBV7-2 and TRBJ2-5; TRBD1 agrees at 11 bases. Losses at the gene ends were 5 bases for V and 5 bases for J; bases not matched to a gene: 7. This CDR3 has 15 residues. CDR1 SGHTA and CDR2 FQGNSA come from the germline V gene.

The gene calls are TRBV5-4 and TRBJ2-3; D ambiguous. The V end lost 4 bases, the J end lost 2 bases, and 5 bases lay between the germline ends. The germline V gene has CDR1 SGHNT and CDR2 YYREEE (reference sequence). This CDR3 has 12 amino acids. DNA of the CDR3: TGTGCCAGCAGCCCCTACACAGATACGCAGTATTTT. It codes for CASSPYTDTQYF.